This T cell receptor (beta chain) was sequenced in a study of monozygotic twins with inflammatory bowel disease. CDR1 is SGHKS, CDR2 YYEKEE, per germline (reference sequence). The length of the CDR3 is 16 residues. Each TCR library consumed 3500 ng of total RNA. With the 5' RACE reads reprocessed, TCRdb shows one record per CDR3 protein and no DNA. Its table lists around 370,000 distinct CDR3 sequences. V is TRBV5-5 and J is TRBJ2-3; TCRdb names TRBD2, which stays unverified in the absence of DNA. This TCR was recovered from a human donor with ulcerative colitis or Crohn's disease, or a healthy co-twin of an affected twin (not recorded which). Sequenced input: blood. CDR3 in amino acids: CASSLYSGGGTDTQYF.